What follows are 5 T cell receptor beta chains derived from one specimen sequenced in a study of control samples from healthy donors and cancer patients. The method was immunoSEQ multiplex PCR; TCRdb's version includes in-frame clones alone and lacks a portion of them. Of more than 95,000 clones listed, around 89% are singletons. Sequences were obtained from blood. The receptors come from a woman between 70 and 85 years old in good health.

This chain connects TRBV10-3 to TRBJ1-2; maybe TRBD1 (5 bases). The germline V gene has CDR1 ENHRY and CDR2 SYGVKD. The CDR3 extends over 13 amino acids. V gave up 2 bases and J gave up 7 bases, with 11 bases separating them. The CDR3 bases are TGTGCCATCAGTGAGAGTGGGGGAGGTGGCTACACCTTC. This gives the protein CAISESGGGGYTF.

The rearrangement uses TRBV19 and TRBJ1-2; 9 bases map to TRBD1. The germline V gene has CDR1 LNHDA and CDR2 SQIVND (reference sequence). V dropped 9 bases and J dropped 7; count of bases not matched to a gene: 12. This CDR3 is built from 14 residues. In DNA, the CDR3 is TGTGCCAGCGAGGAGACAGGGGGTTTGATTGGCTACACCTTC. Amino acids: CASEETGGLIGYTF.

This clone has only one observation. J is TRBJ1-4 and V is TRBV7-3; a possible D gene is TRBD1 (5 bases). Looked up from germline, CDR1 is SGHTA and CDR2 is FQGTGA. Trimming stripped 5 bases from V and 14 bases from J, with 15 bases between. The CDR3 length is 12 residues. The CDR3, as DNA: TGTGCCAGCAGCCCTCGCGGGGGAAGTCTGTTTTTT. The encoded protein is CASSPRGGSLFF.

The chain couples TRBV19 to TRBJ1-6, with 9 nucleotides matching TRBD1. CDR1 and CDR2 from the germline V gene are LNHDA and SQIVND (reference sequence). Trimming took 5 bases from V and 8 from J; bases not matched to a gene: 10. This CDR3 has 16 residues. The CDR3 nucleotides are TGTGCCAGTAGTCCTCCCGGGGGACAGGGTTATTCACCCCTCCACTTT. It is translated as CASSPPGGQGYSPLHF.

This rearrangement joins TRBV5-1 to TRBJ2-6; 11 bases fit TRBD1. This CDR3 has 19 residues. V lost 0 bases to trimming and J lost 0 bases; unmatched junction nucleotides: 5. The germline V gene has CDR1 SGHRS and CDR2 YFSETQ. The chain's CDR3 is CASSLVGTGGFSGANVLTF. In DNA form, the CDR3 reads TGCGCCAGCAGCTTGGTAGGGACAGGGGGATTCTCTGGGGCCAACGTCCTGACTTTC.